This T cell receptor beta chain was obtained from a study of CD8 T cells in Susac syndrome. Germline loops: CDR1 SQVTM, CDR2 ANQGSEA. The CDR3 has 13 amino acids. Trimming pared 7 bases from V and 4 bases from J, leaving 13 bases between. Sequencing targeted TCR beta in blood CD8+ and CD4+ T cells. Controls matched for sex and age were healthy donors. Random hexamers were used to reverse transcribe roughly 0.45 to 1 ug of RNA. Amplification of TCR beta CDR3 across 54 Vbeta and 13 Jbeta was performed with immunoSEQ multiplex PCR. MiXCR, run by TCRdb on the immunoSEQ multiplex PCR reads, gives a single entry per CDR3 protein. This table holds roughly 200,000 distinct CDR3 sequences, roughly 94% found once.

This sequence joins TRBV29-1 and TRBJ2-2; D is perhaps TRBD1 (6 bases). The source material was CD4+ T cells from PBMCs. This receptor was identified in a human donor in good health. CDR3 protein: CSARTDLTGELFF. CDR3 nucleotide sequence: TGCAGCGCCCGGACAGACCTCACCGGGGAGCTGTTTTTT.